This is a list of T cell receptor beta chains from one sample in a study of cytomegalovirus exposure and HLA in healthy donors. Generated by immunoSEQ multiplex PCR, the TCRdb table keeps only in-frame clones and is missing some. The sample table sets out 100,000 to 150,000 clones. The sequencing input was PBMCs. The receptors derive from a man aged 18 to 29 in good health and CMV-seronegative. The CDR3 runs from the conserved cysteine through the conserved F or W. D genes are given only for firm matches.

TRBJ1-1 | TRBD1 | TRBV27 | CASRGRGRTEAFF | TGTGCCAGCCGGGGCAGGGGGCGGACTGAAGCTTTCTTT
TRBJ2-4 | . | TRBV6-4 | CASSDSTQGIQYF | TGTGCCAGCAGTGACTCGACACAGGGCATTCAGTACTTC
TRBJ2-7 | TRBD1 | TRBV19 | CASSPGTGGTYEQYF | TGTGCCAGTAGCCCCGGGACAGGGGGAACCTACGAGCAGTACTTC
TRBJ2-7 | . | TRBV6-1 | CASSEEGTTYEQYF | TGTGCCAGCAGTGAAGAGGGGACAACCTACGAGCAGTACTTC
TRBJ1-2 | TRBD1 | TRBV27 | CASTQAGGNYGYTF | TGTGCCAGCACCCAGGCAGGGGGCAACTATGGCTACACCTTC
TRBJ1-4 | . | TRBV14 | CASSRLRGSTNEKLFF | TGTGCCAGCAGCCGCCTTAGGGGGTCAACTAATGAAAAACTGTTTTTT
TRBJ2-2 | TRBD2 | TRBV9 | CASSSRSGLAGAGELFF | TGTGCCAGCAGCTCCCGATCGGGACTAGCGGGGGCCGGGGAGCTGTTTTTT
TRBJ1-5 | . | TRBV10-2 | CASSSGGNQPQHF | TGCGCCAGCAGTTCAGGGGGCAATCAGCCCCAGCATTTT
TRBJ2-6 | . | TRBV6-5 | CASSSNSGANVLTF | TGTGCCAGCAGTTCCAACTCTGGGGCCAACGTCCTGACTTTC
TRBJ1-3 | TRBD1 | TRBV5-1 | CASSRGQASSGNTIYF | TGCGCCAGCAGCCGGGGACAGGCCAGCTCTGGAAACACCATATATTTT
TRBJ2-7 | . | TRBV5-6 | CASSLEQAFWEQYF | TGTGCCAGCAGCTTGGAACAGGCGTTCTGGGAGCAGTACTTC
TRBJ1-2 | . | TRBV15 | CATSRDLSGDYGYTF | TGTGCCACCAGCAGAGATCTATCAGGCGACTATGGCTACACCTTC
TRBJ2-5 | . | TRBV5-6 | CASSTDTRGETQYF | TGTGCCAGCAGCACAGACACCCGAGGGGAGACCCAGTACTTC
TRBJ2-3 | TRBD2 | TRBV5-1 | CASSWTSGASTDTQYF | TGCGCCAGCAGCTGGACTAGCGGGGCCAGCACAGATACGCAGTATTTT
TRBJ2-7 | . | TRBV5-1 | CASSLIPSAGEQYF | TGCGCCAGCAGCTTGATTCCTTCCGCGGGGGAGCAGTACTTC
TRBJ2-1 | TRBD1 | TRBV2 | CASSAGTGSYNEQFF | TGTGCCAGCAGCGCCGGGACAGGAAGTTACAATGAGCAGTTCTTC
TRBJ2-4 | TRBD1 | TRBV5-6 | CASSSTGGGNIQYF | TGTGCCAGCAGCTCGACAGGGGGCGGAAACATTCAGTACTTC
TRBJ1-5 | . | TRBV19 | CASSRGRDGQPQHF | TGTGCCAGTAGTCGCGGCAGGGATGGTCAGCCCCAGCATTTT
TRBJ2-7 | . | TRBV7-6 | CASSLQGTYEQYF | TGTGCCAGCAGCTTGCAGGGTACCTACGAGCAGTACTTC
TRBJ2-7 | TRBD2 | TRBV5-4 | CASSLGGRVTEQYF | TGTGCCAGCAGCTTGGGTGGGAGGGTCACCGAGCAGTACTTC
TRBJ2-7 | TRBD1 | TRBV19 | CASSRGDRVGYEQYF | TGTGCCAGTAGTAGGGGGGACAGGGTGGGCTACGAGCAGTACTTC
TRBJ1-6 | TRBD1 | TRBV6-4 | CASSLKSGAGGSPLHF | TGTGCCAGCAGCCTTAAGTCCGGAGCAGGGGGTTCACCCCTCCACTTT
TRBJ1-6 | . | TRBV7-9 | CASSPGVAYNSPLHF | TGTGCCAGCAGCCCAGGGGTGGCCTATAATTCACCCCTCCACTTT
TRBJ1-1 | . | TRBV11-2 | CASSPYMGAQAFF | TGTGCCAGCAGTCCATATATGGGGGCTCAAGCTTTCTTT
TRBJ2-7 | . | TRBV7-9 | CASSLMAGPTYEQYF | TGTGCCAGCAGCTTAATGGCAGGGCCAACCTACGAGCAGTACTTC
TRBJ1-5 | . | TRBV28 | CASSFGDSNQPQHF | TGTGCCAGCAGTTTCGGGGATAGCAATCAGCCCCAGCATTTT
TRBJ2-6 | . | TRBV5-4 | CASSRQSSGANVLTF | TGTGCCAGCAGCCGACAGAGCTCTGGGGCCAACGTCCTGACTTTC
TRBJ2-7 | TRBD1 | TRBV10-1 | CASSVTGVGVYEQYF | TGCGCCAGCAGTGTAACAGGGGTGGGCGTCTACGAGCAGTACTTC
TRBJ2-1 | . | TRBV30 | CAWGGASDDEQFF | TGTGCCTGGGGGGGGGCTAGCGACGATGAGCAGTTCTTC
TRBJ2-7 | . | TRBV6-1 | CASTGRDEQYF | TGTGCCAGCACGGGGAGAGACGAGCAGTACTTC
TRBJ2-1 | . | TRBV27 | CASSFQNEQFF | TGTGCCAGCAGTTTCCAGAATGAGCAGTTCTTC
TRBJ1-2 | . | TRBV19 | CASSYGETVGYTF | TGTGCCAGTAGTTACGGAGAGACTGTAGGCTACACCTTC
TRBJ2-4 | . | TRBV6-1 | CASSEMSRGENIQYF | TGTGCCAGCAGTGAAATGTCCAGGGGTGAAAACATTCAGTACTTC